The present entry profiles one T cell receptor beta chain with its context. Its antigen is unidentified. Sequencing was performed with immunoSEQ multiplex PCR; in TCRdb, only in-frame clones are kept and a portion is missing. The table records around 99,000 clones, almost 70% of them present only once. The data were taken from a study of shared clonotypes between healthy human individuals. Notes on the study in general: At large depth, rarefaction still showed sorted-subset sequencing to be incomplete.

The CDR3 spans 15 residues. Trimming took 6 bases from V and 8 from J; bases not matched to a gene: 13. Germline lookup yields CDR1 MNHEY and CDR2 SVGAGI. J is TRBJ2-1 and V is TRBV6-5; 7 nucleotides line up with TRBD1. The sample was memory CD8+ T cells sorted from blood. Subset reported: CD45RO+ cells pooled with CCR7-negative TemRA cells. The clonotype comes from a man younger than 40 in good health. CDR3 coding DNA: TGTGCCAGCAGCCAAGAAGGGGGCAGAGTCCATGAGCAGTTCTTC. Protein sequence: CASSQEGGRVHEQFF.